The clone carrying this T cell receptor beta chain turned up a few times. This table comes from immunoSEQ multiplex PCR, and its TCRdb copy is limited to in-frame clones, with some not included. The table lists approximately 1,200 clones, about 20% of them singletons. This entry comes from a study of T cells in localized non-small cell lung cancer. CDR3 length: 14 amino acids. V was clipped by 5 bases and J by 1 base; unmatched bases: 3. Germline CDR1 and CDR2: MNHGY and SAAAGT. The receptor was isolated from a male donor aged 60 or older with stage I lung adenocarcinoma. The sample in question was normal lung tissue next to the tumor, obtained before any cancer treatment. The rearrangement links TRBV6-8 to TRBJ2-3, with 7 bases identical to TRBD1. The CDR3 bases are TGTGCCAGCAGTGTCGGACAGGGCACAGATACGCAGTATTTT. Translation gives CASSVGQGTDTQYF.